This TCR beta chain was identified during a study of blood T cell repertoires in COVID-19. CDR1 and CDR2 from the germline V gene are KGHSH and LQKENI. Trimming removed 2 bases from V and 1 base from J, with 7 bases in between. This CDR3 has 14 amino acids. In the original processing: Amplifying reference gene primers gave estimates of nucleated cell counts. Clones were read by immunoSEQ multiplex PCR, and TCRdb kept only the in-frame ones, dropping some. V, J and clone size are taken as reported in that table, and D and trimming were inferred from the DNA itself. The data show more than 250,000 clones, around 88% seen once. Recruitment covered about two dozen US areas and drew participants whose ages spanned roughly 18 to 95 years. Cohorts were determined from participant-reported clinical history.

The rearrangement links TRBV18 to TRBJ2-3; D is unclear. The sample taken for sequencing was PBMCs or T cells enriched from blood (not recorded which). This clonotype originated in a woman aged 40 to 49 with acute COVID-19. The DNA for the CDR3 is TGTGCCAGCTCACCAGGCGCGGGCACAGATACGCAGTATTTT. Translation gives CASSPGAGTDTQYF.